What follows are 28 T cell receptor beta chains derived from one specimen sequenced in a study of shared clonotypes between healthy human individuals. Sequenced by immunoSEQ multiplex PCR; TCRdb stores in-frame clones only, minus some. The sample lists over a million clones; 65% to 75% were seen once. The sample comprised memory CD4+ T cells sorted from blood. Regarding subset: CD45RA-negative fraction. Every receptor here comes from a man aged 18 to 30 in good health.

J is TRBJ2-1 and V is TRBV11-3; perhaps TRBD2 as D (6 bases). The CDR3 contains 14 residues. V gave up 5 bases and J gave up 6 bases, with 14 bases separating them. CDR1 is SGHNT, CDR2 YENEEA, per germline. CDR3 region: CASSRTNFGNEQFF. For the CDR3, the DNA is TGTGCCAGCAGCCGGACTAACTTTGGCAATGAGCAGTTCTTC.

V usage is TRBV5-1 and J usage is TRBJ1-3, with a weak D call TRBD1 (5 bases). The V end was cut by 4 bases, the J end by 0 bases, with 14 bases between. CDR1 and CDR2 (germline): SGHRS, YFSETQ. This CDR3 region has 16 residues. The CDR3 spells CASSGDGFLSGNTIYF. CDR3 DNA sequence: TGCGCCAGCAGCGGGGACGGGTTTCTCTCTGGAAACACCATATATTTT.

Ten or more counts support this clone. The chain uses TRBV7-9 and TRBJ1-4; a weak D match, TRBD1 (6 bases). The CDR3 contains 16 residues. Germline CDR1 and CDR2: SEHNR and FQNEAQ (reference sequence). Trimming removed 0 bases at V and 3 bases at J, with 11 bases between. CDR3 nucleotide sequence: TGTGCCAGCAGCTTAGCAGGGGGGAAGTCTAATGAAAAACTGTTTTTT. This encodes CASSLAGGKSNEKLFF.

This chain links TRBV5-1 with TRBJ2-5; D is perhaps TRBD1 or TRBD2 (5 bases each). Deletions cut 4 bases from V and 7 bases from J, with 14 bases between. CDR3 length: 13 residues. Germline V lookup: CDR1 SGHRS, CDR2 YFSETQ. DNA for the CDR3: TGCGCCAGCAGCCGGGACGGGATTGGGACCCAGTACTTC. Its translation is CASSRDGIGTQYF.

The V and J genes are TRBV19 and TRBJ2-3; D is possibly TRBD2 (6 bases). The CDR3 covers 16 residues. Deletions cut 9 bases from V and 2 bases from J, with 21 bases between. Germline V gene lookup returns CDR1 LNHDA and CDR2 SQIVND (reference sequence). Here the CDR3 reads CASGARGPGLTDTQYF. The CDR3 nucleotides are TGTGCCAGCGGGGCGAGGGGCCCGGGACTCACAGATACGCAGTATTTT.

The V gene is TRBV30, the J gene TRBJ1-4; D unclear. V was clipped by 2 bases and J by 0 bases, with 10 bases between them. Germline V CDR1 and CDR2: GTSNPN, SVGIG (reference sequence). The CDR3 extends over 15 amino acids. The CDR3 DNA is TGTGCCTGGAGTTCCGCCGGTACAACTAATGAAAAACTGTTTTTT. It codes for CAWSSAGTTNEKLFF.

This rearrangement joins TRBV4-1 to TRBJ2-5; D not resolved. The CDR3 length is 13 residues. Trimming removed 3 bases at V and 5 bases at J, with 10 bases between. Germline V gene lookup returns CDR1 MGHRA and CDR2 YSYEKL. CDR3 residues: CASSQGLGETQYF. In DNA, the CDR3 is TGCGCCAGCAGCCAGGGTCTCGGGGAGACCCAGTACTTC.

The CDR3 nucleotides are TGTGCCAGCAGTGAATTTACGTTTAATGAGCAGTTCTTC. Protein sequence: CASSEFTFNEQFF. This chain links TRBV2 with TRBJ2-1, with D unresolved. Trimming removed 2 bases at V and 7 bases at J, with 9 bases between. Looked up from germline, CDR1 is SNHLY and CDR2 is FYNNEI. The CDR3 has 13 amino acids.

The rearrangement joins TRBV9 to TRBJ2-3; a possible D gene is TRBD1 (5 bases). The germline V gene encodes CDR1 SGDLS and CDR2 YYNGEE. The CDR3 covers 13 residues. Trimming pared 4 bases from V and 6 bases from J, leaving 12 bases between. This chain's CDR3 is CASSITQVDTQYF. The DNA for the CDR3 is TGTGCCAGCAGCATTACACAGGTGGATACGCAGTATTTT.

V is TRBV4-1 and J is TRBJ1-1; D is uncertain. The CDR3 totals 15 residues. Germline CDR1 is MGHRA and CDR2 is YSYEKL. Trimming removed 1 base at V and 4 bases at J, with 13 bases between. The chain's CDR3 is CASSQGMLSITEAFF. The CDR3 DNA reads as TGCGCCAGCAGCCAAGGAATGCTCTCGATCACTGAAGCTTTCTTT.

The chain has TRBV30 and TRBJ2-2; 10 bases match TRBD1. The CDR3 extends over 13 amino acids. V was pared by 7 bases and J by 5 bases, with 4 bases of the junction left unmatched. Germline CDR1 reads GTSNPN; CDR2 reads SVGIG (reference sequence). The CDR3 DNA is TGTGCCTCCCGGGACAGGGGAACCGGGGAGCTGTTTTTT. This sequence encodes CASRDRGTGELFF.

This clone has at least ten counts. The chain couples TRBV5-1 to TRBJ1-1, with a weak D call TRBD1 (6 bases). CDR1 and CDR2 (germline): SGHRS, YFSETQ. Trimming pared 4 bases from V and 5 bases from J, leaving 12 bases between. CDR3 length equals 13 residues. CDR3 loop: CASSPGAITEAFF. In DNA form, the CDR3 reads TGCGCCAGCAGCCCGGGGGCAATAACTGAAGCTTTCTTT.

V usage is TRBV29-1 and J usage is TRBJ1-5; D not resolved. Germline CDR1 and CDR2: SQVTM and ANQGSEA. The CDR3 runs to 13 residues. Trimming shortened V by 5 bases and J by 0 bases, and 8 bases separated the two germline ends. The CDR3 region has the DNA TGCAGCGTTCTTACGGTTAGCAATCAGCCCCAGCATTTT. It is translated as CSVLTVSNQPQHF.

In nucleotides, the CDR3 is TGTGCCAGCAGCCGCCCCGACCCCGGGACAGGGGGGGCCACTGAAGCTTTCTTT. Translation: CASSRPDPGTGGATEAFF. The chain combines TRBV5-4 with TRBJ1-1; the match to TRBD1 covers 11 bases. CDR1 and CDR2 (germline): SGHNT, YYREEE (reference sequence). This CDR3 is built from 18 residues. Germline trimming cut 4 bases from V and 4 bases from J; bases unmatched to any gene: 15.

This chain uses TRBV5-1 with TRBJ2-2, with D possibly TRBD1 on 6 matching bases. From germline, CDR1 is SGHRS and CDR2 YFSETQ. This CDR3 is built from 15 residues. V lost 0 bases to trimming and J lost 4 bases, with 10 bases between them. CDR3 coding DNA: TGCGCCAGCAGCTTGGATCTCAGGGGCACCGGGGAGCTGTTTTTT. As protein: CASSLDLRGTGELFF. Complete variable domain (other parts from reference TRBV5-1 and TRBJ2-2): KAGVTQTPRYLIKTRGQQVTLSCSPISGHRSVSWYQQTPGQGLQFLFEYFSETQRNKGNFPGRFSGRQFSNSRSEMNVSTLELGDSALYLCASSLDLRGTGELFFGEGSRLTVL.

The rearrangement joins TRBV5-1 to TRBJ2-3; D possibly corresponds to TRBD1 (5 bases). This CDR3 spans 15 amino acids. From germline, CDR1 is SGHRS and CDR2 YFSETQ. Trimming stripped 5 bases from V and 0 bases from J, with 13 bases between. Here the CDR3 DNA reads TGCGCCAGCAGGGACCAGGGTGCGAGCACAGATACGCAGTATTTT. This sequence encodes CASRDQGASTDTQYF.

The CDR3 DNA reads TGTGCCAGCAGCCCCCGGGGCGGGAGCTCCTACGAGCAGTACTTC. Protein product: CASSPRGGSSYEQYF. The genes are TRBV9 and TRBJ2-7; TRBD2 matches at 7 bases. After removal of 4 bases from V and 0 bases from J, the junction contained 7 bases not matched to a gene. The CDR3 loop spans 15 amino acids. CDR1 and CDR2 from the germline V gene are SGDLS and YYNGEE. Full variable domain (remainder filled in from reference TRBV9 and TRBJ2-7): DSGVTQTPKHLITATGQRVTLRCSPRSGDLSVYWYQQSLDQGLQFLIQYYNGEERAKGNILERFSAQQFPDLHSELNLSSLELGDSALYFCASSPRGGSSYEQYFGPGTRLTVT.

The chain joins TRBV5-4 to TRBJ1-2; D is undetermined. The CDR3 length is 14 residues. With 2 bases removed from V and 4 bases from J, the gap between germline ends came to 12 bases. Germline V lookup: CDR1 SGHNT, CDR2 YYREEE (reference sequence). CDR3 residues: CASSFWEFSYGYTF. CDR3 bases: TGTGCCAGCAGCTTTTGGGAGTTTTCCTATGGCTACACCTTC.

The chain employs TRBV6-6 and TRBJ1-4; tentatively, D is TRBD1 (6 bases). The CDR3 sequence is 13 residues long. Germline V CDR1 and CDR2: MNHNY, SVGAGI (reference sequence). Trimming left V 5 bases short and J 8 bases short, with 12 bases between. The CDR3 DNA sequence: TGTGCCAGCAGTCAGGGGTCGGTGGAAAAACTGTTTTTT. This codes for CASSQGSVEKLFF.

In this sample, this clone turned up a few times. This chain connects TRBV6-6 to TRBJ2-3; 12 bases match TRBD2. V gave up 5 bases and J gave up 1 base; unmatched junction bases: 4. Germline CDR1 is MNHNY and CDR2 is SVGAGI (reference sequence). This CDR3 contains 16 residues. CDR3 protein: CASSKRTSGGTDTQYF. CDR3 bases: TGTGCCAGCAGTAAACGGACTAGCGGGGGCACAGATACGCAGTATTTT.

The chain links TRBV6-6 to TRBJ2-5; the D gene is possibly TRBD1 (5 bases). The CDR3 covers 12 residues. Deletions cut 2 bases from V and 4 bases from J, with 5 bases between. Germline V gene data show CDR1 as MNHNY and CDR2 as SVGAGI (reference sequence). The CDR3 region has the DNA TGTGCCAGCAGTTACGGGGCAGAGACCCAGTACTTC. Protein: CASSYGAETQYF.

In the case of this clone: This may be a read error: a much more frequent sequence differs by one nucleotide. This sequence joins TRBV5-1 and TRBJ1-6, with 11 bases that match TRBD1. This CDR3 has 14 residues. Germline V CDR1 and CDR2: SGHRS, YFSETQ. V shed 3 bases, J shed 9 bases, and the junction held 2 bases outside the gene matches. The CDR3 DNA is TGCGCCAGCAGCTCGGGACAGGGGGTTTCACCCCTCCACTTT. Protein product: CASSSGQGVSPLHF.

CDR3 sequence (DNA): TGCGCCAGCAGCTCTGGGGGTAGGGGAGTCACTGAAGCTTTCTTT. It codes for CASSSGGRGVTEAFF. The gene calls are TRBV5-1 and TRBJ1-1, with D perhaps TRBD1 (5 bases). V was cut by 3 bases and J by 4 bases, with 16 bases left in between. Germline lookup yields CDR1 SGHRS and CDR2 YFSETQ. The CDR3 runs 15 residues.

This chain uses TRBV4-3 with TRBJ1-3, with TRBD1 matching 9 bases. Germline trimming cut 4 bases from V and 0 bases from J; bases unmatched to any gene: 19. Germline values: CDR1 LGHNA, CDR2 YSLEER. This CDR3 comprises 21 residues. The CDR3 spells CASSPHYPGQGLFNSGNTIYF. As DNA, the CDR3 is TGCGCCAGCAGCCCGCACTACCCGGGACAGGGCCTCTTCAACTCTGGAAACACCATATATTTT.

In this sample, this clone turned up a few times. The gene calls are TRBV10-1 and TRBJ1-6; D not certain. CDR1 WNHNN and CDR2 SYGVQD come from the germline V gene (reference sequence). This CDR3 contains 14 residues. V lost 2 bases and J lost 5, with 7 bases in between. CDR3 bases: TGCGCCAGCAGTGAGAGAGCAGATAATTCACCCCTCCACTTT. It encodes CASSERADNSPLHF.

The chain is built from TRBV13 and TRBJ2-7; D not certain. With 3 bases removed from V and 6 bases from J, the gap between germline ends came to 9 bases. Germline V gives CDR1 PRHDT, CDR2 FYEKMQ (reference sequence). The CDR3 is made up of 12 amino acids. The CDR3 sequence is CASSFPRSEQYF. The DNA of the CDR3 is TGTGCCAGCAGCTTTCCGAGGAGCGAGCAGTACTTC.

The chain couples TRBV7-2 to TRBJ2-1, with 12 bases identical to TRBD2. Per germline, CDR1 SGHTA and CDR2 FQGNSA. The ends lost 4 bases at V and 4 bases at J; junction bases unmatched: 2. CDR3 size: 15 residues. CDR3 coding DNA: TGTGCCAGCAGCTCCGGACTAGCGGGGTACAATGAGCAGTTCTTC. The encoded protein is CASSSGLAGYNEQFF.

The CDR3 loop is CASSLAGHPRDNSPLHF. CDR3 nucleotide sequence: TGTGCCAGCAGCTTGGCCGGGCACCCTAGAGATAATTCACCCCTCCACTTT. The chain joins TRBV5-6 to TRBJ1-6; D not resolved. The germline V gene encodes CDR1 SGHDT and CDR2 YYEEEE. V gave up 0 bases and J gave up 5 bases, with 15 bases separating them. This CDR3 is 17 amino acids long.